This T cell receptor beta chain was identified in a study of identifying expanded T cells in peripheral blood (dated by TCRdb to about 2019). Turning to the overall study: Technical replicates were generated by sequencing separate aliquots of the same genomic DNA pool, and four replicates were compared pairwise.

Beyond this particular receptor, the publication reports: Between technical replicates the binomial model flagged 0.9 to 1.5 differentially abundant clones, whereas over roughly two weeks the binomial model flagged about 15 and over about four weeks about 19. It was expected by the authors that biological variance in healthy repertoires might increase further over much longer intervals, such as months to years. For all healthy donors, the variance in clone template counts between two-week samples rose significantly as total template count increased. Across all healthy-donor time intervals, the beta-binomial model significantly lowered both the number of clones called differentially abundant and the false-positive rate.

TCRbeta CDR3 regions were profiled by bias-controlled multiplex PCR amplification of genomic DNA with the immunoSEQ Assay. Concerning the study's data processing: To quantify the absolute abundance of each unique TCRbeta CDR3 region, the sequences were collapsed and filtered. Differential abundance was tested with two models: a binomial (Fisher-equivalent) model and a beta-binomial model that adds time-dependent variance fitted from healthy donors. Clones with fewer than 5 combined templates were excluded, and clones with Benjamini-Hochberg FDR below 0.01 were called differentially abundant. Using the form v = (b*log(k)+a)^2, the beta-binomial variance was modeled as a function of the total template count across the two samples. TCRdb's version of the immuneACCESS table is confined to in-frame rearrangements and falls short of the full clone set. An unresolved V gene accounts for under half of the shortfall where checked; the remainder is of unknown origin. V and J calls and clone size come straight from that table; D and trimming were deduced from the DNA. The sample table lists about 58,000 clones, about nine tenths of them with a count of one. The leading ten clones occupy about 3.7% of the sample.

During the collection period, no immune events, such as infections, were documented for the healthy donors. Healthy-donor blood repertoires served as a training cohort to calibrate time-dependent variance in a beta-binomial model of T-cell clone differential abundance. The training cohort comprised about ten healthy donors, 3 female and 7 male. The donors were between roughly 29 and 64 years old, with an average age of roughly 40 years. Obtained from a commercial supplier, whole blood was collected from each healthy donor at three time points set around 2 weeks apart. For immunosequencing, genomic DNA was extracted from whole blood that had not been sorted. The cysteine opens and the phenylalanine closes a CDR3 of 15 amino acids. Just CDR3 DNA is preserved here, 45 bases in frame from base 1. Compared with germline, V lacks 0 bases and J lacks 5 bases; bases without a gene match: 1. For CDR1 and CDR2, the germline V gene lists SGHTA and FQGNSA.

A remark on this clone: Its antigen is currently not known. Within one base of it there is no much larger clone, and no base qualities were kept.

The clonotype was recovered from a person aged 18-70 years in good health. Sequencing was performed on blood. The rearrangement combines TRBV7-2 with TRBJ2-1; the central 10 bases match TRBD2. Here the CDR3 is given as CASSLAGLADNEQFF. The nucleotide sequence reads TGTGCCAGCAGCTTAGCTGGACTAGCGGACAATGAGCAGTTCTTC.